These 19 T cell receptor beta chains were all obtained from the same sample, sequenced in a study of CD8+ T cells in alopecia areata. The sequencing template was cDNA reverse transcribed from extracted RNA. Sequencing used immunoSEQ multiplex PCR; TCRdb keeps in-frame clones, though not all of them. The sample presents about 120,000 clones, none singletons. The sample taken for sequencing was lesional skin. These receptors were taken from a C3H/HeJ mouse with alopecia areata. Strain MHC haplotype: H2-k.

This clone has only a few counts. Genes and germline come from the mouse. The CDR3 protein is CASSIRGALTEVFF. The covered CDR3 bases are TGTGCCAGCAGTATACGGGGGGCGCTAACA. The chain joins TRBV19 to TRBJ1-1; D might be TRBD1 (6 bases). The read finishes 4 residues shy of the CDR3 end, and the germline J gene is used to complete it. The CDR3 is 14 residues long. The germline V gene has CDR1 FNHDT and CDR2 SITEND (reference sequence).

This clone was detected only a few times. The gene names given are mouse names. Sequencing ends 4 residues short of the CDR3 end; the germline J gene provides the rest. The rearrangement joins TRBV19 to TRBJ2-7; no clear D. With 7 bases removed from V and 3 bases from J, the gap between germline ends came to 5 bases. The germline gives CDR1 FNHDT, CDR2 SITEND (reference sequence). There are 10 residues in the CDR3. The CDR3 region is CASSGYEQYF. CDR3 DNA (partial): TGTGCCAGCTCTGGCTAT.

To note about this clone: Gene labels here are mouse ones. The read ends 4 residues early relative to the CDR3; the germline J gene fills the gap. The rearrangement joins TRBV13-1 to TRBJ2-3; maybe TRBD1 (6 bases). The CDR3 spans 15 residues. V was pared by 2 bases and J by 1 base, with 11 bases between. Germline CDR1 reads NSHNY; CDR2 reads SYGAGN. The sequenced part of the CDR3 DNA is TGTGCCAGCAGTGAAACAGGGCGAGGTGCAGAA. Translating it yields CASSETGRGAE. The whole CDR3 sequence reads CASSETGRGAETLYF.

This clone was seen at least ten times. Gene names are the mouse ones. Read coverage stops 4 residues before the CDR3 terminus; the germline J gene supplies the remainder. The chain employs TRBV13-1 and TRBJ2-1; D is perhaps TRBD2 (6 bases). V was pared by 0 bases and J by 3 bases, with 10 bases between. The CDR3 totals 15 residues. The germline V gene encodes CDR1 NSHNY and CDR2 SYGAGN. CDR3 DNA, as far as it was read: TGTGCCAGCAGTGATGCAACCTGGGGCTATGCT. It encodes CASSDATWGYA. The whole CDR3 protein reads CASSDATWGYAEQFF.

This clone was recorded a few times. Gene names are the mouse ones. The observed sequence ends 4 residues before the CDR3 terminus, with the missing tail filled in from the germline J gene. This chain connects TRBV13-2 to TRBJ2-5, with TRBD1 identical over 8 bases. This CDR3 comprises 14 residues. From germline, CDR1 is NNHNN and CDR2 SYGAGS (reference sequence). This CDR3 reads CASGDAGGRDTQYF. CDR3 DNA, as far as it was read: TGTGCCAGCGGTGATGCAGGGGGCAGGGAC.

This clone came up a few times. Translating the DNA gives a protein that differs from the TCRdb entry at residue 13; the protein shown here is that DNA translation. Any gene name here is a mouse gene name. The sequenced fragment ends 3 residues before the CDR3 boundary, so the rest is inferred from the germline J gene. The rearrangement links TRBV14 to TRBJ1-3, with D tentatively TRBD1 (6 bases). The CDR3 is made up of 16 amino acids. The V end lost 5 bases, the J end lost 0 bases, and 15 bases lay between the germline ends. CDR1 is SGHDT, CDR2 FRDEAV, per germline. The covered CDR3 bases are TGTGCCAGCAGCCCTGGGACACAACCTTCTGGAAATACG. Amino acids: CASSPGTQPSGNT. The full CDR3 protein reads CASSPGTQPSGNTLYF.

This clone was counted a few times. Germline and genes: mouse. Coverage ceases 4 residues before the CDR3 finishes, and the germline J gene fills in the end. The V and J genes are TRBV1 and TRBJ1-4, with 9 bases identical to TRBD1. The CDR3 covers 15 residues. Germline V gene lookup returns CDR1 NSQYPW and CDR2 LRSPGD (reference sequence). The CDR3 loop is CTCSAQDRGGERLFF. The sequenced CDR3 bases are TGCACCTGCAGTGCTCAGGACAGGGGAGGCGAA. Together with reference TRBV1 and TRBJ1-4, the CDR3 gives the full variable domain: VTLLEQNPRWRLVPRGQAVNLRCILKNSQYPWMSWYQQDLQKQLQWLFTLRSPGDKEVKSLPGADYLATRVTDTELRLQVANMSQGRTLYCTCSAQDRGGERLFFGHGTKLSVL.

Concerning this clone: The gene symbols are mouse symbols. The CDR3 extends 4 residues past the end of the read, so its final part is completed from the germline J gene. The chain recombines TRBV13-3 with TRBJ2-4, with D possibly matching TRBD2 (5 bases). Germline CDR1 NNHDY, CDR2 SYVADS. The V and J ends lost 3 bases and 0 bases respectively, with 14 bases between them. This CDR3 comprises 16 residues. This CDR3 is CASSGRTYLSQNTLYF. The sequenced part of the CDR3 DNA is TGTGCCAGCAGTGGGAGGACTTACCTTAGTCAAAAC.

This clone showed up just a few times. Mouse germline and gene names are used. The CDR3: CASLGQISEQFF. CDR3 DNA, as far as it was read: TGTGCCAGCTTGGGACAAATCTCT. V usage is TRBV19 and J usage is TRBJ2-1, with a possible D match to TRBD1 (6 bases). The DNA ends 4 residues before the CDR3 does, and the rest of the CDR3 is filled in from the germline J gene. The CDR3 totals 12 residues. Germline V lookup: CDR1 FNHDT, CDR2 SITEND (reference sequence). Full variable domain (missing parts from reference TRBV19 and TRBJ2-1): GGIITQTPKFLIGQEGQKLTLKCQQNFNHDTMYWYRQDSGKGLRLIYYSITENDLQKGDLSEGYDASREKKSSFSLTVTSAQKNEMAVFLCASLGQISEQFFGPGTRLTVL.

As for this clone: Mouse germline and gene names are used. CDR3 loop: CTSGTEKYEQYF. The DNA read from the CDR3 is TGCACCTCCGGGACAGAAAAATAT. The chain uses TRBV1 and TRBJ2-7; 7 bases map to TRBD1. Read sequence stops 4 residues before the CDR3 end, and the germline J gene provides the missing end. The CDR3 consists of 12 residues. Germline CDR1 is NSQYPW and CDR2 is LRSPGD (reference sequence).

This clone has more than one count but fewer than ten. Mouse germline and gene names are used. Read coverage stops 4 residues before the CDR3 terminus; the germline J gene supplies the remainder. The V and J genes are TRBV13-3 and TRBJ2-5, with D perhaps matching TRBD1 (6 bases). Germline-derived CDR1 and CDR2 are NNHDY and SYVADS. The CDR3 has 14 residues. With 3 bases removed from V and 3 bases from J, the gap between germline ends came to 11 bases. The CDR3 DNA, read in part, is TGTGCCAGCAGTGCTCGGCAGGGGCAAGAC. Translating it yields CASSARQGQD. The CDR3, in full, reads CASSARQGQDTQYF.

This clone was seen a few times. The genes and germline here are from mouse. CDR3 amino acids: CASSQTGEDTQYF. The covered CDR3 bases are TGTGCCAGCAGCCAAACAGGGGAAGAC. The rearrangement uses TRBV5 and TRBJ2-5; 7 bases are shared with TRBD1. The sequence runs out 4 residues before the end of the CDR3; the remainder is reconstructed from the germline J gene. The CDR3 runs 13 residues. Germline V lookup: CDR1 LGHNA, CDR2 YNLKQL (reference sequence).

Comment on this clone: Mouse germline and gene names are used. The DNA ends 4 residues before the CDR3 does, and the rest of the CDR3 is filled in from the germline J gene. The genes are TRBV13-3 and TRBJ2-7, with D maybe TRBD1 (5 bases). V was pared by 5 bases and J by 0 bases, with 12 bases between. The CDR3 has 14 amino acids. Germline CDR1 and CDR2: NNHDY and SYVADS. The CDR3 region is CASRIPGNSYEQYF. CDR3 bases read: TGTGCCAGCAGAATCCCAGGGAACTCCTAT.

With respect to this clone: The genes are named according to mouse. The read stops 4 residues short of the end of the CDR3; the missing end is completed from the germline J gene. The rearrangement joins TRBV13-2 to TRBJ2-7; 8 bases agree with TRBD2. CDR1 is NNHNN, CDR2 SYGAGS, per germline (reference sequence). The CDR3 loop spans 13 amino acids. The CDR3 loop is CASGDRLGYEQYF. CDR3 bases read: TGTGCCAGCGGTGATCGACTGGGGTAT.

Points on this clone: Mouse germline and gene names are used. The DNA ends 4 residues before the CDR3 does, and the rest of the CDR3 is filled in from the germline J gene. The rearrangement joins TRBV1 to TRBJ2-1; 13 bases align to TRBD2. V was pared by 4 bases and J by 3 bases, with 3 bases of the junction left unmatched. Germline CDR1 NSQYPW, CDR2 LRSPGD (reference sequence). The CDR3 has 16 residues. The CDR3 reads CTCSEGLGGLYAEQFF. The part of the CDR3 DNA that was read is TGCACCTGCAGTGAAGGACTGGGGGGGCTCTATGCT.

Of note for this clone: Any gene name here is a mouse gene name. The read ends 4 residues shy of where the CDR3 ends; the end is completed using the germline J gene. V is TRBV13-3 and J is TRBJ2-3; 7 nucleotides agree with TRBD2. The CDR3 covers 14 residues. Per the germline V gene, CDR1 is NNHDY and CDR2 is SYVADS. Trimming cost V 5 bases and J 0 bases; bases outside gene matches: 3. The covered CDR3 bases are TGTGCCAGCAGGACTGGGATTAGTGCAGAA. Translation: CASRTGISAE. The entire CDR3 is CASRTGISAETLYF.

This clone was seen a handful of times. Any gene name here is a mouse gene name. The CDR3 is cut off 4 residues early in the read; its end comes from the germline J gene. The rearrangement joins TRBV13-3 to TRBJ1-1; tentative D call: TRBD1 (5 bases). This CDR3 contains 11 residues. Germline assignment: CDR1 NNHDY and CDR2 SYVADS. The CDR3 sequence is CASADNTEVFF. CDR3 DNA, as far as it was read: TGTGCCAGCGCGGACAATACA.

This clone has a handful of counts. Gene and germline names: mouse. The observed sequence ends 4 residues before the CDR3 terminus, with the missing tail filled in from the germline J gene. The rearrangement joins TRBV13-3 to TRBJ1-1, with TRBD1 identical over 10 bases. V lost 6 bases, J lost 4 bases, and 6 bases stayed unmatched. The germline V gene encodes CDR1 NNHDY and CDR2 SYVADS. CDR3 length equals 14 residues. The DNA read from the CDR3 is TGTGCCAGCACCGCGACAGGGGGCGTCACA. Protein sequence: CASTATGGVT. In full, the CDR3 reads CASTATGGVTEVFF.

This clone was detected a few times. Genes and germline are mouse. The read stops 4 residues short of the end of the CDR3; the missing end is completed from the germline J gene. This chain links TRBV13-3 with TRBJ2-5, with 9 bases that match TRBD2. Trimming took 2 bases from V and 2 from J; bases not matched to a gene: 6. The CDR3 runs to 16 residues. CDR1 is NNHDY, CDR2 SYVADS, per germline. The sequenced part of the CDR3 DNA is TGTGCCAGCAGTGAAAACTGGGGGGAAGGCCAAGAC. Translating it yields CASSENWGEGQD. The CDR3 as a whole reads CASSENWGEGQDTQYF.